This TCR beta chain was recorded in a study of blood T cell repertoires in COVID-19. Trimming removed 6 bases from V and 4 bases from J; junction bases left unmatched: 4. CDR3 length: 13 amino acids. CDR1 and CDR2 (germline): LGHDT, YNNKEL (reference sequence). Data came from immunoSEQ multiplex PCR; TCRdb stores just in-frame clones and leaves some out. The table includes some 80,000 clones, more than 70% detected once. The chain links TRBV3-1 (or the pseudogene TRBV3-2) to TRBJ1-2; 8 bases are shared with TRBD1. Material for sequencing was peripheral blood. The receptor was isolated from an elderly woman in a cohort sampled during active or convalescent COVID-19. Here the CDR3 reads CASRPGGSYGYTF. The CDR3 DNA sequence: TGTGCCAGCAGACCAGGGGGCAGCTATGGCTACACCTTC.